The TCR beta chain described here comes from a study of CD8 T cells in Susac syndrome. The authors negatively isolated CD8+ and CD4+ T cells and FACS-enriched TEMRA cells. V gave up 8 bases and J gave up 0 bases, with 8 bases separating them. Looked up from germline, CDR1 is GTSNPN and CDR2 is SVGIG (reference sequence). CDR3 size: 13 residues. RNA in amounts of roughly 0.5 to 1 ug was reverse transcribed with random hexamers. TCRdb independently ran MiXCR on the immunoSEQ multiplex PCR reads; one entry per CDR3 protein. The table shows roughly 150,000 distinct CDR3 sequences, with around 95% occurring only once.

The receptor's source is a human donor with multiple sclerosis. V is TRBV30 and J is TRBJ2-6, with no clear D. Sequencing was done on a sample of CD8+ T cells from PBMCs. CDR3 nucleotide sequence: TGTGCCATACAAGTCTCTGGGGCCAACGTCCTGACTTTC. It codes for CAIQVSGANVLTF.